These 32 T cell receptor beta chains originate from one sample sequenced in a study of CD8 T cells in ankylosing spondylitis. TCRdb passed the 5' RACE reads through MiXCR, listing each CDR3 protein once. The table has some 42,000 distinct CDR3 sequences, less than 3.5% seen once. The sequenced sample was blood, either unsorted or a sorted T cell fraction (not recorded which). The receptors here all came from a male donor with ankylosing spondylitis or in good health (not recorded which).

This clonotype was counted at least ten times. This rearrangement joins TRBV9 to TRBJ2-3; the D gene is possibly TRBD2 (6 bases). Germline CDR1 SGDLS, CDR2 YYNGEE. The CDR3 is 21 amino acids. Trimming removed 0 bases at V and 8 bases at J, with 34 bases between. The CDR3 loop is CASSVATSRGGESPGRGTQYF. The CDR3 region has the DNA TGTGCCAGCAGCGTAGCTACGTCTCGGGGCGGGGAGAGCCCCGGACGGGGTACGCAGTATTTT.

There are many counts of this clonotype. The chain couples TRBV9 to TRBJ2-7; 9 positions agree with TRBD2. The V gene end was trimmed by 1 base and the J gene end by 5 bases; junction bases not matched to a gene: 7. Per the germline V gene, CDR1 is SGDLS and CDR2 is YYNGEE. CDR3 size: 15 residues. CDR3 DNA sequence: TGTGCCAGCAGCGTATATAGCGGGAGTAGCAACGAGCAGTACTTC. Protein sequence: CASSVYSGSSNEQYF.

This clonotype has ten or more counts. This may come from a read error, since a much larger clone is one base off. This chain uses TRBV9 with TRBJ2-1; 11 nucleotides line up with TRBD2. Germline V gives CDR1 SGDLS, CDR2 YYNGEE. CDR3 length equals 15 residues. The CDR3 loop reads CASRVAGGPYNEQFF. The DNA for the CDR3 is TGTGCCAGCAGGGTAGCGGGAGGGCCCTACAATGAGCAGTTCTTC.

About this clonotype: A read error may explain this, as a much larger clone is one base away. V is TRBV9 and J is TRBJ2-1; 10 bases map to TRBD2. The V gene's germline CDR1 is SGDLS and CDR2 YYNGEE. The CDR3 spans 15 residues. Trimming cost V 3 bases and J 6 bases; bases outside gene matches: 6. The CDR3 coding sequence is TGTGCCAGCAGCGGTCAGGGACTAGCGCGCAATGAGCAGTTCTTC. Residues: CASSGQGLARNEQFF.

This clonotype is judged medium-sized. J is TRBJ1-1 and V is TRBV9, with D unclear. Germline lookup yields CDR1 SGDLS and CDR2 YYNGEE. The CDR3 totals 15 residues. V was shortened by 0 bases and J by 5 bases, with 14 bases between the two germline ends. CDR3 residues: CASSVDPSGKTEAFF. The CDR3 DNA reads as TGTGCCAGCAGCGTAGATCCGTCCGGGAAAACTGAAGCTTTCTTT.

This clonotype has ten or more counts. The V gene is TRBV9, the J gene TRBJ2-2; 10 bases fit TRBD2. CDR3 length: 16 residues. Germline V lookup: CDR1 SGDLS, CDR2 YYNGEE. The V segment lost 1 base and the J segment 3 bases; nucleotides outside the gene matches: 3. The CDR3 DNA sequence: TGTGCCAGCAGCGTAAGGACTAGCGGCTACACCGGGGAGCTGTTTTTT. Its translation: CASSVRTSGYTGELFF.

This clonotype appeared many times. V is TRBV9 and J is TRBJ2-3; a weak D match, TRBD1 (5 bases). The germline V gene has CDR1 SGDLS and CDR2 YYNGEE. This CDR3 is built from 15 residues. V lost 0 bases, J lost 4 bases, and 12 bases lay in between. CDR3 coding DNA: TGTGCCAGCAGCGTAGTGGATGTCAGGGCAGATACGCAGTATTTT. Amino acids: CASSVVDVRADTQYF.

This clonotype was picked up many times. DNA for the CDR3: TGTGCCAGCACCCCTGGGGGGAACACCGGGGAGCTGTTTTTT. It yields the protein CASTPGGNTGELFF. The chain recombines TRBV9 with TRBJ2-2, with D perhaps given as TRBD1 or TRBD2 (5 bases each). Trimming took 6 bases from V and 1 from J, leaving 10 bases between them. The germline V gene encodes CDR1 SGDLS and CDR2 YYNGEE. The CDR3 runs 14 residues.

This clonotype was detected many times. V usage is TRBV9 and J usage is TRBJ2-1; perhaps D is TRBD1 or TRBD2 (5 bases each). The CDR3 sequence is 13 residues long. Germline CDR1 is SGDLS and CDR2 is YYNGEE. Trimming cost V 0 bases and J 13 bases, with 14 bases left between them. The CDR3 DNA sequence: TGTGCCAGCAGCGTAGGGGGTGGGGGTATTCAGTTCTTC. Translating gives CASSVGGGGIQFF.

This clonotype was seen at least ten times. The CDR3 region is CASSVVGRGRGEAFF. CDR3 nucleotides: TGTGCCAGCAGCGTAGTTGGCAGGGGGAGGGGTGAAGCTTTCTTT. The chain has TRBV9 and TRBJ1-1; 7 bases match TRBD1. Germline-derived CDR1 and CDR2 are SGDLS and YYNGEE. The CDR3 runs to 15 residues. V lost 0 bases, J lost 7 bases, and 9 bases stayed unmatched.

This chain links TRBV9 with TRBJ2-5; no clear D. The V and J ends lost 3 bases and 2 bases respectively, with 11 bases between them. CDR1 SGDLS and CDR2 YYNGEE come from the germline V gene. The CDR3 consists of 14 residues. The CDR3 is CASSGPTPQETQYF. For the CDR3, the DNA is TGTGCCAGCAGCGGACCGACACCTCAAGAGACCCAGTACTTC. Full variable domain (outside the CDR3, taken from reference TRBV9 and TRBJ2-5): DSGVTQTPKHLITATGQRVTLRCSPRSGDLSVYWYQQSLDQGLQFLIQYYNGEERAKGNILERFSAQQFPDLHSELNLSSLELGDSALYFCASSGPTPQETQYFGPGTRLLVL.

There are many counts of this clonotype. The chain carries TRBV9 and TRBJ2-2; 7 nucleotides align to TRBD2. With V trimmed by 5 bases and J by 2 bases, 6 bases remained unmatched. The CDR3 covers 15 residues. Germline CDR1 SGDLS, CDR2 YYNGEE. The CDR3 DNA reads TGTGCCAGCAGTCGGGCTAGCGGAAACACCGGGGAGCTGTTTTTT. Translated: CASSRASGNTGELFF.

This clonotype was detected ten times or more. This chain connects TRBV9 to TRBJ2-7, with D possibly matching TRBD2 (5 bases). The germline V and J ends were trimmed by 0 bases and 6 bases, with 16 bases remaining between them. The CDR3 sequence is 15 residues long. Germline CDR1 and CDR2: SGDLS and YYNGEE. The CDR3 sequence: CASSVGAGLFGEQYF. The CDR3 DNA reads as TGTGCCAGCAGCGTAGGGGCGGGTCTATTCGGCGAGCAGTACTTC. The entire variable domain, with the rest obtained from reference TRBV9 and TRBJ2-7, is as follows: DSGVTQTPKHLITATGQRVTLRCSPRSGDLSVYWYQQSLDQGLQFLIQYYNGEERAKGNILERFSAQQFPDLHSELNLSSLELGDSALYFCASSVGAGLFGEQYFGPGTRLTVT.

This clonotype was observed at least ten times. This rearrangement joins TRBV9 to TRBJ2-1; D possibly corresponds to TRBD2 (5 bases). Deletions cut 3 bases from V and 2 bases from J, with 12 bases between. There are 15 residues in the CDR3. CDR1 SGDLS and CDR2 YYNGEE come from the germline V gene. CDR3 nucleotides: TGTGCCAGCAGCGGCGTGGCGGGTCCCTACAATGAGCAGTTCTTC. It yields the protein CASSGVAGPYNEQFF.

This clonotype appeared many times. V usage is TRBV9 and J usage is TRBJ2-5; D remains ambiguous. The CDR3 spans 13 residues. Trimming stripped 6 bases from V and 2 bases from J, with 11 bases between. Germline values: CDR1 SGDLS, CDR2 YYNGEE. The CDR3 reads CASNPRGQETQYF. DNA of the CDR3: TGTGCCAGCAACCCCCGAGGACAAGAGACCCAGTACTTC.

This clonotype has at least ten counts. The rearrangement links TRBV9 to TRBJ1-1; D unclear. The CDR3 covers 17 residues. In germline, CDR1 is SGDLS, CDR2 YYNGEE. Trimming stripped 4 bases from V and 1 base from J, with 20 bases between. The CDR3, as DNA: TGTGCCAGCAGCCCCCGGGCTGGCGCCCTCGGGAACACTGAAGCTTTCTTT. Translated, it gives CASSPRAGALGNTEAFF. Supplemented by reference TRBV9 and TRBJ1-1, the full variable domain reads DSGVTQTPKHLITATGQRVTLRCSPRSGDLSVYWYQQSLDQGLQFLIQYYNGEERAKGNILERFSAQQFPDLHSELNLSSLELGDSALYFCASSPRAGALGNTEAFFGQGTRLTVV.

A note on this clonotype: A much larger clone sits a single nucleotide away, making a read error possible. The chain combines TRBV9 with TRBJ2-5, with 7 bases aligning to TRBD1. Per the germline V gene, CDR1 is SGDLS and CDR2 is YYNGEE. The length of the CDR3 is 16 residues. The CDR3 sequence: CAGSDRQGGIGETQYF. The CDR3 DNA reads as TGTGCCGGCAGCGACCGACAGGGTGGAATCGGGGAGACCCAGTACTTC.

This clonotype was detected ten times or more. The V gene is TRBV9, the J gene TRBJ2-7; D perhaps matches TRBD2 (7 bases). Trimming pared 0 bases from V and 6 bases from J, leaving 16 bases between. The CDR3 consists of 15 residues. Germline CDR1 and CDR2: SGDLS and YYNGEE. DNA of the CDR3: TGTGCCAGCAGCGTAGGGGGGGGCTCCCCATCCGAGCAGTACTTC. Encoded protein: CASSVGGGSPSEQYF.

The chain employs TRBV9 and TRBJ2-7; 9 nucleotides agree with TRBD2. This CDR3 is 15 amino acids long. J lost 4 bases, V lost 0 bases, and 5 bases had no gene match. Per the germline V gene, CDR1 is SGDLS and CDR2 is YYNGEE. The CDR3 loop is CASSVGAGGEYEQYF. The CDR3 DNA reads TGTGCCAGCAGCGTAGGGGCGGGAGGGGAATACGAGCAGTACTTC.

This clonotype has ten or more counts. This sequence joins TRBV9 and TRBJ2-1; 9 bases fit TRBD2. Germline V CDR1 and CDR2: SGDLS, YYNGEE. The CDR3 sequence is 14 residues long. V was pared by 2 bases and J by 6 bases, with 3 bases of the junction left unmatched. CDR3 sequence (DNA): TGTGCCAGCAGCGTGGGACTAGCAAGCAATGAGCAGTTCTTC. Protein: CASSVGLASNEQFF.

This clonotype came up a few times. The chain joins TRBV9 to TRBJ1-2; D is undetermined. This CDR3 is 13 amino acids long. Trimming removed 3 bases at V and 7 bases at J, with 13 bases between. Germline V CDR1 and CDR2: SGDLS, YYNGEE. The CDR3 loop reads CASSEFPSGGYTF. CDR3 bases: TGTGCCAGCAGCGAGTTCCCATCGGGTGGCTACACCTTC.

This clonotype was picked up many times. V usage is TRBV9 and J usage is TRBJ2-5; TRBD2 agrees at 7 bases. The CDR3 length is 15 residues. The ends lost 4 bases at V and 2 bases at J; junction bases unmatched: 8. The germline CDR1 and CDR2 sequences are SGDLS and YYNGEE. CDR3 residues: CASSPRASGQETQYF. CDR3 nucleotide sequence: TGTGCCAGCAGCCCCCGTGCTAGCGGACAAGAGACCCAGTACTTC.

This clonotype came up many times. The V and J genes are TRBV9 and TRBJ2-2; D not certain. From germline, CDR1 is SGDLS and CDR2 YYNGEE. The V and J ends lost 5 bases and 0 bases respectively, with 8 bases between them. This CDR3 region has 14 residues. The CDR3 loop is CASREQANTGELFF. Written as DNA, the CDR3 is TGTGCCAGCAGGGAGCAAGCGAACACCGGGGAGCTGTTTTTT.

This clonotype has at least ten counts. The V and J genes are TRBV9 and TRBJ2-7; possibly TRBD1 or TRBD2 for D (5 bases each). This CDR3 spans 14 amino acids. Trimming removed 1 base from V and 5 bases from J, with 13 bases in between. The germline CDR1 and CDR2 sequences are SGDLS and YYNGEE. CDR3 bases: TGTGCCAGCAGCGTATCGACCGGGGCCCACGAGCAGTACTTC. It is translated as CASSVSTGAHEQYF.

This clonotype was detected many times. The chain has TRBV9 and TRBJ2-7, with 11 bases that match TRBD2. Unmatched junction bases numbered 6, after V lost 4 bases and J lost 3 bases. Germline V gene sequence: CDR1 SGDLS, CDR2 YYNGEE. This CDR3 is built from 15 residues. CDR3 nucleotide sequence: TGTGCCAGCAGCCCCCAACTAGCGGGAGTCTACGAGCAGTACTTC. Protein sequence: CASSPQLAGVYEQYF.

This clonotype was seen at least ten times. J is TRBJ2-3 and V is TRBV9; D not resolved. There are 15 residues in the CDR3. CDR1 is SGDLS and CDR2 is YYNGEE in the germline V gene. V lost 4 bases, J lost 1 base, and 13 bases lay in between. This CDR3 reads CASSSHSKGTDTQYF. The CDR3 DNA sequence: TGTGCCAGCAGCTCACATAGTAAGGGCACAGATACGCAGTATTTT.

This clonotype occurred many times. The chain carries TRBV9 and TRBJ2-7, with a tentative D call TRBD2 (5 bases). The germline V gene has CDR1 SGDLS and CDR2 YYNGEE. This CDR3 contains 15 residues. V gave up 3 bases and J gave up 2 bases, with 15 bases separating them. For the CDR3, the DNA is TGTGCCAGCAGCGAGATCCCAGAGGGAACCTACGAGCAGTACTTC. Residues: CASSEIPEGTYEQYF.

This clonotype came up many times. J is TRBJ1-1 and V is TRBV9; 10 bases align to TRBD1. This CDR3 is 15 amino acids long. The V gene's germline CDR1 is SGDLS and CDR2 YYNGEE. Trimming took 0 bases from V and 3 from J; bases not matched to a gene: 2. DNA of the CDR3: TGTGCCAGCAGCGTAGCCGGGACAGGGGACACTGAAGCTTTCTTT. It encodes CASSVAGTGDTEAFF.

This clonotype occurred a few times. The chain carries TRBV9 and TRBJ2-7; TRBD1 matches at 10 bases. V lost 3 bases and J lost 7; bases outside the gene matches: 4. CDR1 is SGDLS and CDR2 is YYNGEE in the germline V gene. The CDR3 is 13 residues long. CDR3 coding DNA: TGTGCCAGCAGCGCGGGACAGGGGAGAGAGCAGTACTTC. Translating gives CASSAGQGREQYF.

This clonotype was picked up many times. This chain connects TRBV9 to TRBJ2-2, with D perhaps matching TRBD1 or TRBD2 (5 bases each). Trimming stripped 1 base from V and 3 bases from J, with 13 bases between. The CDR3 sequence is 16 residues long. Germline CDR1 reads SGDLS; CDR2 reads YYNGEE. CDR3 loop: CASSVQGAIHTGELFF. In DNA, the CDR3 is TGTGCCAGCAGCGTACAGGGAGCAATTCACACCGGGGAGCTGTTTTTT.

This clonotype was seen at least ten times. J is TRBJ2-3 and V is TRBV9; 12 nucleotides line up with TRBD2. V lost 4 bases to trimming and J lost 5 bases; unmatched junction nucleotides: 8. The CDR3 is 16 amino acids. CDR1 is SGDLS, CDR2 YYNGEE, per germline. Written as DNA, the CDR3 is TGTGCCAGCAGCTTGAGACTAGCGGGAGAAGTAGATACGCAGTATTTT. It is translated as CASSLRLAGEVDTQYF.

This clonotype has ten or more counts. The chain has TRBV9 and TRBJ1-4, with 8 bases identical to TRBD1. The CDR3 is made up of 20 amino acids. The V gene's germline CDR1 is SGDLS and CDR2 YYNGEE. J lost 0 bases, V lost 0 bases, and 13 bases had no gene match. The CDR3 DNA is TGTGCCAGCAGCGTAGAGGGGGGCTCACGGACAGGGACAACTAATGAAAAACTGTTTTTT. As protein: CASSVEGGSRTGTTNEKLFF.